One sample yielded the 17 T cell receptor beta chains listed below, sequenced in a study of regulatory T cells in long-lasting Graves disease. For TCR beta, libraries came from iRepertoire HTBI primers and Arm-PCR of CDR3 regions. TCRdb redid the calling of the multiplex PCR reads with MiXCR, one entry per CDR3 protein. The sample lists 200,000 to 300,000 distinct CDR3 sequences; around 20% were seen once. The time point: newly diagnosed GD, antithyroid drugs for less than 3 months. RNA isolated from PBMCs was used to make the TCR library. Specimen: peripheral blood mononuclear cells (PBMCs), collected at new diagnosis, from a patient treated with antithyroid drugs. The receptor source for this set is a female donor with Graves disease.

This rearrangement joins TRBV19 to TRBJ2-1; TRBD1 matches at 7 bases. Germline values: CDR1 LNHDA, CDR2 SQIVND (reference sequence). The CDR3 is 15 amino acids. The V segment lost 3 bases and the J segment 6 bases; nucleotides outside the gene matches: 8. CDR3 nucleotides: TGTGCCAGTAGTATTAGTGCTTGGACAGGCAATGAGCAGTTCTTC. Translation gives CASSISAWTGNEQFF.

This clonotype was picked up many times. V and J are TRBV6-5 and TRBJ1-1, with D perhaps TRBD1 (5 bases). This CDR3 region has 15 residues. Germline CDR1 and CDR2: MNHEY and SVGAGI. V was shortened by 2 bases and J by 2 bases, with 12 bases between the two germline ends. The DNA of the CDR3 is TGTGCCAGCAGTTACCAAGACAGAGCCAACACTGAAGCTTTCTTT. Amino acids: CASSYQDRANTEAFF.

The chain employs TRBV6-2 or TRBV6-3 and TRBJ2-3; 10 bases match TRBD2. V dropped 11 bases and J dropped 5; count of bases not matched to a gene: 10. CDR1 is MNHEY, CDR2 SVGEGT, per germline. The CDR3 is 14 amino acids. The DNA of the CDR3 is TGTGCCGCAACAAGCGGGGGGGCTGGAGATACGCAGTATTTT. Amino acid sequence: CAATSGGAGDTQYF.

The sample holds many counts of this clonotype. The chain uses TRBV28 and TRBJ2-7, with D possibly TRBD1 on 8 matching bases. Germline CDR1 and CDR2: MDHEN and SYDVKM. The CDR3 runs to 15 residues. The V gene lost 6 bases and the J gene lost 1 base, with 16 bases spanning the gap. The CDR3 sequence is CASSSTGGGSYEQYF. CDR3 nucleotides: TGTGCCAGCAGCTCAACAGGGGGGGGATCCTACGAGCAGTACTTC.

Many counts were recorded for this clonotype. The chain joins TRBV2 to TRBJ2-5; D ambiguous. Germline CDR1 reads SNHLY; CDR2 reads FYNNEI. The V end lost 6 bases, the J end lost 2 bases, and 4 bases lay between the germline ends. The CDR3 is made up of 11 amino acids. The CDR3 here is CASRRQETQYF. The DNA for the CDR3 is TGTGCCAGCAGAAGACAAGAGACCCAGTACTTC. The full variable domain, completed using reference TRBV2 and TRBJ2-5, is EPEVTQTPSHQVTQMGQEVILRCVPISNHLYFYWYRQILGQKVEFLVSFYNNEISEKSEIFDDQFSVERPDGSNFTLKIRSTKLEDSAMYFCASRRQETQYFGPGTRLLVL.

About this clonotype: A much bigger clone sits one base away, suggesting this may be a read error. The gene calls are TRBV25-1 and TRBJ2-1; 7 bases align to TRBD1. CDR1 MGHDK and CDR2 SYGVNS come from the germline V gene. CDR3 length: 13 residues. Trimming removed 6 bases from V and 10 bases from J; junction bases left unmatched: 9. The chain's CDR3 is CASSQTGSYEQFF. As DNA, the CDR3 is TGTGCCAGCAGCCAGACAGGGTCCTACGAGCAGTTCTTC.

The sample holds many counts of this clonotype. The V call is TRBV20-1, the J call TRBJ2-1; D is perhaps TRBD1 or TRBD2 (9 bases each). There are 16 residues in the CDR3. Germline-derived CDR1 and CDR2 are DFQATT and SNEGSKA (reference sequence). The CDR3 DNA follows: TGCAGCCCCGGGACAGGGTCCCTAGCGGGATTGGGTGAGCAGTTCTTC. It codes for CSPGTGSLAGLGEQFF.

Many counts were recorded for this clonotype. The genes are TRBV18 and TRBJ2-5; D perhaps matches TRBD1 (5 bases). Germline V gene data show CDR1 as KGHSH and CDR2 as LQKENI. This CDR3 is built from 17 residues. V was trimmed by 2 bases and J by 0 bases, leaving 16 bases between them. DNA for the CDR3: TGTGCCAGCTCACCAGTCTTCGGGCAGGGCCACCAAGAGACCCAGTACTTC. It yields the protein CASSPVFGQGHQETQYF.

This clonotype was picked up many times. The V call is TRBV30, the J call TRBJ2-1, with 9 bases fitting TRBD2. Per germline, CDR1 GTSNPN and CDR2 SVGIG (reference sequence). V lost 4 bases and J lost 6; bases outside the gene matches: 19. This CDR3 is built from 18 residues. CDR3 nucleotide sequence: TGTGCCTGGACGACCCGACCTCGACTAGCGGAGTTTAGCAATGAGCAGTTCTTC. Translated, it gives CAWTTRPRLAEFSNEQFF. The whole variable domain, remainder taken from reference TRBV30 and TRBJ2-1, is SQTIHQWPATLVQPVGSPLSLECTVEGTSNPNLYWYRQAAGRGLQLLFYSVGIGQISSEVPQNLSASRPQDRQFILSSKKLLLSDSGFYLCAWTTRPRLAEFSNEQFFGPGTRLTVL.

With respect to this clonotype: This likely reflects a read error, since a far larger clone is one base away. This likely comes from a read error, as the CDR3 has no conserved phenylalanine or tryptophan at its end. This chain uses TRBV10-3 with TRBJ2-3; TRBD2 agrees at 11 bases. Germline V CDR1 and CDR2: ENHRY, SYGVKD. The V and J ends lost 10 bases and 1 base, in that order; junction bases with no gene match: 19. The CDR3 spans 19 residues. CDR3 in amino acids: CASRLSLAGEMDGTDTQYS. The CDR3 bases are TGTGCCAGCAGACTCTCACTAGCGGGGGAAATGGACGGCACAGATACGCAGTATTCT.

This chain links TRBV7-8 with TRBJ1-4; D is unclear. The length of the CDR3 is 15 residues. V gave up 3 bases and J gave up 4 bases, with 12 bases separating them. Germline V gene sequence: CDR1 SGHVS, CDR2 FQNEAQ. The CDR3 here is CASSFIGGRNEKLFF. DNA for the CDR3: TGTGCCAGCAGCTTCATAGGTGGACGTAATGAAAAACTGTTTTTT.

This clonotype was detected many times. The chain has TRBV6-5 and TRBJ2-6; 7 positions agree with TRBD1. The V segment lost 3 bases and the J segment 0 bases; nucleotides outside the gene matches: 8. Per germline, CDR1 MNHEY and CDR2 SVGAGI. This CDR3 is built from 18 residues. The CDR3 bases are TGTGCCAGCAGTTATGATAGGGACAGCTTCTCTGGGGCCAACGTCCTGACTTTC. Amino acids: CASSYDRDSFSGANVLTF.

This clonotype was observed at least ten times. The chain joins TRBV7-2 to TRBJ1-4; weak D call: TRBD1 (6 bases). V gave up 5 bases and J gave up 0 bases, with 13 bases separating them. The germline V gene encodes CDR1 SGHTA and CDR2 FQGNSA. There are 16 residues in the CDR3. CDR3 sequence: CASSIGQYATNEKLFF. CDR3 sequence (DNA): TGTGCCAGCAGCATAGGACAGTATGCAACTAATGAAAAACTGTTTTTT.

This clonotype was seen repeatedly, ten times or more. The chain couples TRBV6-2 or TRBV6-3 to TRBJ2-7, with D perhaps being TRBD1 or TRBD2 (5 bases each). CDR3 size: 14 residues. Germline CDR1 reads MNHEY; CDR2 reads SVGEGT. Deletions cut 5 bases from V and 4 bases from J, with 15 bases between. Written as DNA, the CDR3 is TGTGCCAGCAGTCCACACGGGGCCCTTTACGAGCAGTACTTC. This encodes CASSPHGALYEQYF.

In the case of this clonotype: One end of the junction fails to match germline, which may point to a read error. The chain has TRBV7-2 and TRBJ2-3; 10 bases align to TRBD1. CDR3 length: 14 amino acids. From germline, CDR1 is SGHTA and CDR2 FQGNSA. In nucleotides, the CDR3 is TGTGCCGGCAGCTTTGGACAGGGGGGAGATACGCAGTATTTT. Translation gives CAGSFGQGGDTQYF.

Ten or more counts support this clonotype. The chain uses TRBV20-1 and TRBJ2-5, with D hard to call. The CDR3 runs to 13 residues. V shed 6 bases and J shed 6 bases, with 17 bases lying between them. The germline CDR1 and CDR2 sequences are DFQATT and SNEGSKA (reference sequence). CDR3 loop: CSAADTVVKTQYF. CDR3 sequence (DNA): TGCAGTGCCGCTGACACGGTGGTGAAGACCCAGTACTTC.

As to this clonotype: A much larger clone differs from this one at a single base, so this may be a read error. This chain links TRBV6-9 with TRBJ2-3; D is unclear. The CDR3 loop spans 14 amino acids. Germline V CDR1 and CDR2: MNHGY, SVAAGI. Trimming left V 4 bases short and J 2 bases short, with 10 bases between. DNA of the CDR3: TGTGCCAGCAGTTGCACCCTGGCCACAGATACGCAGTATTTT. Translation gives CASSCTLATDTQYF.